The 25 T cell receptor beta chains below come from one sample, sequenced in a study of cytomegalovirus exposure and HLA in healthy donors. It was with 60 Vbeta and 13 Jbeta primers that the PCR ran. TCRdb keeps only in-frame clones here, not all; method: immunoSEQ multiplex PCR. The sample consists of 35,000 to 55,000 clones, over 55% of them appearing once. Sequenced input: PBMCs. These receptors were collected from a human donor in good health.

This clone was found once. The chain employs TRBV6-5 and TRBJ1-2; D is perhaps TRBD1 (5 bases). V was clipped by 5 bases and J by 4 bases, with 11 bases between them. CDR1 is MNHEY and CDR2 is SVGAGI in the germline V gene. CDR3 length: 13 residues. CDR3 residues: CASSPQVGYGYTF. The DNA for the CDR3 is TGTGCCAGCAGTCCACAGGTCGGCTATGGCTACACCTTC.

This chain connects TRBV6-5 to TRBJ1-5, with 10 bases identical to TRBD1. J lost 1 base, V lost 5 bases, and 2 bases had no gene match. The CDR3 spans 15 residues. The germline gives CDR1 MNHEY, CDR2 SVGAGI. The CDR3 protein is CASSPDRGSNQPQHF. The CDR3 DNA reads TGTGCCAGCAGTCCGGACAGGGGGAGCAATCAGCCCCAGCATTTT.

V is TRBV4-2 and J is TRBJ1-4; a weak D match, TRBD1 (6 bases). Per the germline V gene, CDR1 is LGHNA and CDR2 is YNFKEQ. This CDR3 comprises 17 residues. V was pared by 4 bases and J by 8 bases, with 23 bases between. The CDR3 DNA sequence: TGTGCCAGCAGCCTTGAAATCGGCAGGACAGAGGAGGAAAAACTGTTTTTT. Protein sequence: CASSLEIGRTEEEKLFF.

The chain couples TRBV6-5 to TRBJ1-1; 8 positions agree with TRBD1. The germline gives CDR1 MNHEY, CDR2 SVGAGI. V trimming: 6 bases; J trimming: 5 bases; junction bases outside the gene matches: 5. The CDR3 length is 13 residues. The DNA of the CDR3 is TGTGCCAGCAGCCCACAGGGGGGGACTGAAGCTTTCTTT. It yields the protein CASSPQGGTEAFF.

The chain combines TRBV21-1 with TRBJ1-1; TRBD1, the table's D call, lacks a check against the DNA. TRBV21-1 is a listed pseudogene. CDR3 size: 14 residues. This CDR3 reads CASNRQGANTEAFF. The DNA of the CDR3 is TGTGCCAGCAACCGACAGGGTGCGAACACTGAAGCTTTCTTT.

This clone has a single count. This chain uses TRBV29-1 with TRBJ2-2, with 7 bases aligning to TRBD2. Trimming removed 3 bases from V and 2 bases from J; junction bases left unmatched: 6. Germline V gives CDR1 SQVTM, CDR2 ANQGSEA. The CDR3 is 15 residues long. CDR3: CSVEAGGYNTGELFF. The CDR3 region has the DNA TGCAGCGTTGAGGCCGGGGGGTATAACACCGGGGAGCTGTTTTTT.

The CDR3 sequence: CASSWRDSGQETQYF. CDR3 sequence (DNA): TGTGCCAGCAGTTGGCGGGATAGTGGCCAAGAGACCCAGTACTTC. The genes are TRBV6-5 and TRBJ2-5; D is possibly TRBD2 (6 bases). This CDR3 region has 15 residues. The germline V gene encodes CDR1 MNHEY and CDR2 SVGAGI. Trimming pared 4 bases from V and 1 base from J, leaving 13 bases between.

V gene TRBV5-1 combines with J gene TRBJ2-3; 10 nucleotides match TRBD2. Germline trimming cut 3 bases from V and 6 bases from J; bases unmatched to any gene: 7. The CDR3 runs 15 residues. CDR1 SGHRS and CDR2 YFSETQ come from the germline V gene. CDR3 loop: CASSYLAGVGDTQYF. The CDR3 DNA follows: TGCGCCAGCAGCTACCTAGCGGGGGTGGGCGATACGCAGTATTTT. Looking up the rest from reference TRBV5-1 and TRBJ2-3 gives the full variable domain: KAGVTQTPRYLIKTRGQQVTLSCSPISGHRSVSWYQQTPGQGLQFLFEYFSETQRNKGNFPGRFSGRQFSNSRSEMNVSTLELGDSALYLCASSYLAGVGDTQYFGPGTRLTVL.

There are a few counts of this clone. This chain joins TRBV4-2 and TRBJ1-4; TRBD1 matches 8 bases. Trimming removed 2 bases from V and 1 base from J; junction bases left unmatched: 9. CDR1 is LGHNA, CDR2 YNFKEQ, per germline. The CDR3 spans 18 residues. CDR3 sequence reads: CASSQYPTGDLTNEKLFF. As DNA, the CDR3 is TGTGCCAGCAGCCAATACCCGACAGGGGATCTAACTAATGAAAAACTGTTTTTT.

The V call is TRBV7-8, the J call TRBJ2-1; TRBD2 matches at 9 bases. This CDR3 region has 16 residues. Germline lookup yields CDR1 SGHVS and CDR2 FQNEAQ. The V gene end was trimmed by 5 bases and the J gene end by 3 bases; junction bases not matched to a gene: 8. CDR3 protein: CASSPAAGGNYNEQFF. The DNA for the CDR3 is TGTGCCAGCAGCCCGGCCGCGGGGGGGAACTACAATGAGCAGTTCTTC. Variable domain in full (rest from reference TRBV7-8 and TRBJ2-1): GAGVSQSPRYKVAKRGQDVALRCDPISGHVSLFWYQQALGQGPEFLTYFQNEAQLDKSGLPSDRFFAERPEGSVSTLKIQRTQQEDSAVYLCASSPAAGGNYNEQFFGPGTRLTVL.

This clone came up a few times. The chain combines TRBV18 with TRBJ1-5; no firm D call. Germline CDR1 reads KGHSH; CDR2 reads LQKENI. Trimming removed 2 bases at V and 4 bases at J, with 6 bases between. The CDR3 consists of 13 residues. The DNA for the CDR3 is TGTGCCAGCTCACCATCGGGGAATCAGCCCCAGCATTTT. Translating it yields CASSPSGNQPQHF.

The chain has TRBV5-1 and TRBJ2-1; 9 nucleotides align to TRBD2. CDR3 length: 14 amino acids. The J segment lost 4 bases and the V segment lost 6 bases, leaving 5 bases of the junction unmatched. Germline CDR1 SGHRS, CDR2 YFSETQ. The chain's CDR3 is CASTVSGGYNEQFF. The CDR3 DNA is TGCGCCAGCACAGTTAGCGGGGGATACAATGAGCAGTTCTTC.

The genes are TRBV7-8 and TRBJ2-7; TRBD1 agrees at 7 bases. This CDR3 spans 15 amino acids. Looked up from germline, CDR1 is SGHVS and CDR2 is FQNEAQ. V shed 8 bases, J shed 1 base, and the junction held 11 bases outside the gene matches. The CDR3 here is CASRPGGTASYEQYF. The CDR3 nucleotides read TGTGCCAGCCGACCCGGTGGGACAGCATCCTACGAGCAGTACTTC.

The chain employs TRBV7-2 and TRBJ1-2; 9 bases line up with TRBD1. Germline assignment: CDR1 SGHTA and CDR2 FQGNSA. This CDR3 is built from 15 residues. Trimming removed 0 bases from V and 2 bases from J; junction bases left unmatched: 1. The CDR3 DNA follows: TGTGCCAGCAGCTTAGCGGGACAGGGAAACTATGGCTACACCTTC. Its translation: CASSLAGQGNYGYTF.

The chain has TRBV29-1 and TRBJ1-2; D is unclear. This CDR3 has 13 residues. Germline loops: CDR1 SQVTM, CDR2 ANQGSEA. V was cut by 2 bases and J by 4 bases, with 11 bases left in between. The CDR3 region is CSVEPDFSYGYTF. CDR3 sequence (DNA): TGCAGCGTTGAACCAGACTTCTCCTATGGCTACACCTTC.

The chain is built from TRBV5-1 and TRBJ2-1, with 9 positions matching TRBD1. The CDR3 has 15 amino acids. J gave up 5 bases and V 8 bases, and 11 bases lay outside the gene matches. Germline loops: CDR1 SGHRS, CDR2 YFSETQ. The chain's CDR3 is CASASGTGSHNEQFF. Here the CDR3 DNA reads TGCGCCAGTGCATCCGGGACAGGGTCTCACAATGAGCAGTTCTTC.

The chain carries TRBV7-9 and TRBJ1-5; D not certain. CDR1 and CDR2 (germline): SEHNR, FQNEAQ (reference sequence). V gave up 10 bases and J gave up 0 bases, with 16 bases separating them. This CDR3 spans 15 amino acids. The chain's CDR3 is CATIPLPASNQPQHF. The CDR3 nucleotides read TGTGCCACCATACCACTCCCCGCTAGCAATCAGCCCCAGCATTTT.

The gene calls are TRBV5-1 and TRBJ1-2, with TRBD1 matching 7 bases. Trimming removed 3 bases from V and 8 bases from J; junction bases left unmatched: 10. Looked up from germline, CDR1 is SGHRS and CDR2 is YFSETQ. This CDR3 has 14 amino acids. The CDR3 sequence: CASSYDTGTAGYTF. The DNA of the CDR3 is TGCGCCAGCAGCTATGATACCGGGACAGCCGGCTACACCTTC.

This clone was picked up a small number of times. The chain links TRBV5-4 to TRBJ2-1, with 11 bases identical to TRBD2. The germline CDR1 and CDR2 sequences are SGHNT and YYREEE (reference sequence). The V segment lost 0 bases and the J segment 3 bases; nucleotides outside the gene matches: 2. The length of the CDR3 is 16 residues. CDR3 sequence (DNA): TGTGCCAGCAGCTTGGGGCTAGCGGGGGGCTACAATGAGCAGTTCTTC. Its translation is CASSLGLAGGYNEQFF. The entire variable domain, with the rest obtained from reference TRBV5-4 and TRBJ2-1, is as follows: ETGVTQSPTHLIKTRGQQVTLRCSSQSGHNTVSWYQQALGQGPQFIFQYYREEENGRGNFPPRFSGLQFPNYSSELNVNALELDDSALYLCASSLGLAGGYNEQFFGPGTRLTVL.

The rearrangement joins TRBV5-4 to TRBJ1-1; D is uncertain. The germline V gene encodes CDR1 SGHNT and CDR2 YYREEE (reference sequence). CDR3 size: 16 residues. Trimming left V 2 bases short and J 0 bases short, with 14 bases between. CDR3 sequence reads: CASSLGQREMNTEAFF. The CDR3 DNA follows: TGTGCCAGCAGCTTAGGGCAGAGGGAGATGAACACTGAAGCTTTCTTT.

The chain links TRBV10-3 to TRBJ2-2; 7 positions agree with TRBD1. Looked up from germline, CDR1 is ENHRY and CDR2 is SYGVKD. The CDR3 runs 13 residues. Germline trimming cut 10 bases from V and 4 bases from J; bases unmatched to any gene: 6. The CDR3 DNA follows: TGTGCCACTCGACAGGGAGTCACCGGGGAGCTGTTTTTT. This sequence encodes CATRQGVTGELFF.

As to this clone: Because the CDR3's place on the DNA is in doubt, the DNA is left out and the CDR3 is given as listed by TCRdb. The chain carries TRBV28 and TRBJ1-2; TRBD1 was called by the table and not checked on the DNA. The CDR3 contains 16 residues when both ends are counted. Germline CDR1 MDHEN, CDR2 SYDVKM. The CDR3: CASSSSTTLLGYGYTF.

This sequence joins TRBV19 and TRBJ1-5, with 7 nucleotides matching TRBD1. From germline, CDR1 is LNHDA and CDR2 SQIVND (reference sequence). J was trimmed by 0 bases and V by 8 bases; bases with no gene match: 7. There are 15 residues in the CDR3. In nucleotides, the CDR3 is TGTGCCAGTGCAAGACAGGGCTATAGCAATCAGCCCCAGCATTTT. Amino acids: CASARQGYSNQPQHF.

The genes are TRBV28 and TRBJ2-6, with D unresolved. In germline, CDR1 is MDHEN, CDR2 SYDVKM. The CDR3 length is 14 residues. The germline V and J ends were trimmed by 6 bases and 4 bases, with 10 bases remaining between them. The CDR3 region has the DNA TGTGCCAGCAGCCGGTCGCTCGGGGCCAACGTCCTGACTTTC. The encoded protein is CASSRSLGANVLTF.

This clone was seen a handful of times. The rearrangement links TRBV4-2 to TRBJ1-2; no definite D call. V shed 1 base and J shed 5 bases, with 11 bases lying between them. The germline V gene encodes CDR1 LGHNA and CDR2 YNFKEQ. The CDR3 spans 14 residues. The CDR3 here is CASSQATDTYGYTF. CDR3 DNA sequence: TGTGCCAGCAGCCAAGCTACAGATACATATGGCTACACCTTC.